This TCR beta chain originates from a study of STAT3 mutations in large granular lymphocyte leukemia. Whole-study results and caveats: At least one immunodominant TCR beta clonotype appeared in every T-cell large granular lymphocyte leukemia patient.

Between the trimmed V and J ends, which lost 2 bases and 5 bases, there was a span of 15 bases. This CDR3 is 15 amino acids long. The V gene's germline CDR1 is KGHSH and CDR2 LQKENI. For this clone: Antigen: not known.

Method: immunoSEQ multiplex PCR; TCRdb's copy keeps in-frame clones and lacks some. The table has about 1,600 clones, 85% to 90% seen once. Source material: peripheral blood mononuclear cells. The TCR comes from a woman between 35 and 50 years old with T-cell large granular lymphocyte leukemia. Some clones in this sample may be carry-over from other donors' samples. The chain recombines TRBV18 with TRBJ1-2; D call uncertain. The CDR3 nucleotides read TGTGCCAGCTCACCATTTACTCGGACCGATTATGGCTACACCTTC. This translates into CASSPFTRTDYGYTF.